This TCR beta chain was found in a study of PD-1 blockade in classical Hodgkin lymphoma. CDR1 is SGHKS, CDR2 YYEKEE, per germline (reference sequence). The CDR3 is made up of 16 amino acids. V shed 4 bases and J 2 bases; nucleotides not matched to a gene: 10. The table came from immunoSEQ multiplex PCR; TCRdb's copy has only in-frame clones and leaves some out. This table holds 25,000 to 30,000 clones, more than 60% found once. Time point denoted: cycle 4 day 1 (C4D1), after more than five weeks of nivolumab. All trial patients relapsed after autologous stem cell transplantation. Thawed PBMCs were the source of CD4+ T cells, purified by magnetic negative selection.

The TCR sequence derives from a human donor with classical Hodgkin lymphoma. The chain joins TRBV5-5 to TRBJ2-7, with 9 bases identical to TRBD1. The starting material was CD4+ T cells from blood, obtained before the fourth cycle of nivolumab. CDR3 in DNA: TGTGCCAGCAGCCCCGGGACAGGGCCCCCTCCCTACGAGCAGTACTTC. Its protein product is CASSPGTGPPPYEQYF. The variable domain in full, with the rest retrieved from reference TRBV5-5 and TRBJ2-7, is DAGVTQSPTHLIKTRGQQVTLRCSPISGHKSVSWYQQVLGQGPQFIFQYYEKEERGRGNFPDRFSARQFPNYSSELNVNALLLGDSALYLCASSPGTGPPPYEQYFGPGTRLTVT.